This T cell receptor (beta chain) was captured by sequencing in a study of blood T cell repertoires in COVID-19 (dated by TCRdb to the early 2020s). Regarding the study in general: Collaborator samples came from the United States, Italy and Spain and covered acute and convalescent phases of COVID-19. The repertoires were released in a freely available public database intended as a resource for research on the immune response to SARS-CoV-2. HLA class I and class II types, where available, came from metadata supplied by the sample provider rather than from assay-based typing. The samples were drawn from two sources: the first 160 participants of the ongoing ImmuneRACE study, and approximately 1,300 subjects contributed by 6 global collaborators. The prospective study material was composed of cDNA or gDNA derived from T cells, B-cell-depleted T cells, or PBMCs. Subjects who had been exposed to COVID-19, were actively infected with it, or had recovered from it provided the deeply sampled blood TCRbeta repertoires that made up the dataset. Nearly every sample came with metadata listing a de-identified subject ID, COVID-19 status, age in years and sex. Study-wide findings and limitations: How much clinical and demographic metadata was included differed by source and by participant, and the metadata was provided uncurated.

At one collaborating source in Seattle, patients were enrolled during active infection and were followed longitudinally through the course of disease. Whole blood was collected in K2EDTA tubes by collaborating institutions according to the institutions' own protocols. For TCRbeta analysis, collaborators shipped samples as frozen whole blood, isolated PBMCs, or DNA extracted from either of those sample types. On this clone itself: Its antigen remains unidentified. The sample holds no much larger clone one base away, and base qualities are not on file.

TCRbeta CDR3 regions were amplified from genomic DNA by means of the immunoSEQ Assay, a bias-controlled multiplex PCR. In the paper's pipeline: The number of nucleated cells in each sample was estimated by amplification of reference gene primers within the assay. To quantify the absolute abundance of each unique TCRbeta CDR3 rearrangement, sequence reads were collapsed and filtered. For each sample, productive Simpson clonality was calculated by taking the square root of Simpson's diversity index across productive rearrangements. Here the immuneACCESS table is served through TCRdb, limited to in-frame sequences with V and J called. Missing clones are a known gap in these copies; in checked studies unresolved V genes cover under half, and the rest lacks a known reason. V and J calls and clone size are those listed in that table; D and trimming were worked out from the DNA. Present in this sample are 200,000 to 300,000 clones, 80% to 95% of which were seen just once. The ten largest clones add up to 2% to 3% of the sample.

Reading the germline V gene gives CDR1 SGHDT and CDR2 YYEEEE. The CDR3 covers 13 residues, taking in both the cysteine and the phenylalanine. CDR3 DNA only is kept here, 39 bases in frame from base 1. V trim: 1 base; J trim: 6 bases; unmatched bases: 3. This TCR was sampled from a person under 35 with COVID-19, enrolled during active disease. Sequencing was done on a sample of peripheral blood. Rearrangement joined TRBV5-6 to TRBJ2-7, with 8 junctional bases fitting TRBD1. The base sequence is TGTGCCAGCAGCTTGAGACAGGGGATCGAGCAGTACTTC. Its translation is CASSLRQGIEQYF.